These 22 T cell receptor beta chains were sequenced from one sample in a study of blood T cells in healthy people across ages. The second PCR ran about 6 to 12 cycles with a sample-barcoded 5' primer and J-beta primers. MiXCR, applied by TCRdb to the 5' RACE reads, yields one record per CDR3 protein. The sample includes around 940,000 distinct CDR3 sequences, just over 50% of them seen just once. Input material: blood. These receptors originate from a woman aged 60-75 years in good health.

This clonotype was picked up many times. The chain couples TRBV6-2 or TRBV6-3 to TRBJ1-2; D gene ambiguous. There are 15 residues in the CDR3. Germline CDR1 MNHEY, CDR2 SVGEGT. V lost 3 bases and J lost 4, with 15 bases in between. Here the CDR3 reads CASSYGSSAIYGYTF. The CDR3 DNA follows: TGTGCCAGCAGTTATGGGTCGTCGGCTATCTATGGCTACACCTTC.

The chain recombines TRBV10-3 with TRBJ2-3; 7 bases match TRBD1. Germline assignment: CDR1 ENHRY and CDR2 SYGVKD. V shed 6 bases and J 4 bases; nucleotides not matched to a gene: 1. CDR3 size: 12 residues. For the CDR3, the DNA is TGTGCCATCAGCGGACAGGCAGATACGCAGTATTTT. The encoded protein is CAISGQADTQYF.

The gene calls are TRBV9 and TRBJ2-3; 9 bases fit TRBD1. V shed 3 bases, J shed 3 bases, and the junction held 11 bases outside the gene matches. This CDR3 contains 17 residues. CDR1 and CDR2 from the germline V gene are SGDLS and YYNGEE. The CDR3 coding sequence is TGTGCCAGCAGCGCAAACAGGGGGCCGCCGTTAACAGATACGCAGTATTTT. This codes for CASSANRGPPLTDTQYF.

This chain joins TRBV14 and TRBJ2-2, with 8 bases aligning to TRBD1. The V segment lost 6 bases and the J segment 7 bases; nucleotides outside the gene matches: 10. Germline CDR1 reads SGHDN; CDR2 reads FVKESK. CDR3 length equals 15 residues. The CDR3: CASSSDRGFGGELFF. The DNA of the CDR3 is TGTGCCAGCAGTTCCGACAGGGGATTCGGCGGGGAGCTGTTTTTT.

In DNA, the CDR3 is TGTGCCAGCAGCCAAGGATTGGGGGTAGGGGAAACAGATACGCAGTATTTT. Its protein is CASSQGLGVGETDTQYF. The chain recombines TRBV4-2 with TRBJ2-3; D may correspond to TRBD1 or TRBD2 (5 bases each). Per germline, CDR1 LGHNA and CDR2 YNFKEQ. The CDR3 runs to 17 residues. V lost 1 base to trimming and J lost 3 bases, with 17 bases between them.

The sample holds a few counts of this clonotype. This sequence joins TRBV28 and TRBJ2-4; D perhaps matches TRBD2 (6 bases). Trimming removed 8 bases from V and 13 bases from J, with 18 bases in between. Germline CDR1 reads MDHEN; CDR2 reads SYDVKM. This CDR3 has 12 amino acids. The CDR3 reads CASAGTGVWQYF. For the CDR3, the DNA is TGTGCCAGCGCCGGGACGGGAGTTTGGCAGTACTTC.

This clonotype was seen just once. The germline gene is not matched at one end of the junction; a read error may be the cause. The chain links TRBV20-1 to TRBJ2-4, with D maybe TRBD1 (6 bases). CDR3 length: 12 amino acids. Germline CDR1 reads DFQATT; CDR2 reads SNEGSKA (reference sequence). CDR3 bases: TGCCGTGCTAGAGCACAGGGCGGAGAGCAGTACTTC. It encodes CRARAQGGEQYF.

As DNA, the CDR3 is TGTGCCAGCAGCTTCGCAACGGGGTACTATGGCTACACCTTC. It yields the protein CASSFATGYYGYTF. The rearrangement uses TRBV7-2 and TRBJ1-2; D remains ambiguous. The ends were cut back, 3 bases at V and 3 bases at J, with 11 bases in the middle. Germline lookup yields CDR1 SGHTA and CDR2 FQGNSA. This CDR3 is built from 14 residues. The entire variable domain, with the rest obtained from reference TRBV7-2 and TRBJ1-2, is as follows: GAGVSQSPSNKVTEKGKDVELRCDPISGHTALYWYRQSLGQGLEFLIYFQGNSAPDKSGLPSDRFSAERTGGSVSTLTIQRTQQEDSAVYLCASSFATGYYGYTFGSGTRLTVV.

A few counts support this clonotype. This chain links TRBV29-1 with TRBJ2-5; 7 positions agree with TRBD1. Germline CDR1 is SQVTM and CDR2 is ANQGSEA. The CDR3 sequence is 14 residues long. Losses at the gene ends were 8 bases for V and 7 bases for J; bases not matched to a gene: 16. CDR3 region: CSLKMTGSKGTQYF. In nucleotides, the CDR3 is TGCAGCCTCAAAATGACAGGGTCTAAGGGGACCCAGTACTTC.

This clonotype was counted many times. The chain has TRBV20-1 and TRBJ2-7; 11 bases fit TRBD1. Germline V gene sequence: CDR1 DFQATT, CDR2 SNEGSKA (reference sequence). The CDR3 spans 15 residues. J was trimmed by 2 bases and V by 1 base; bases with no gene match: 4. In nucleotides, the CDR3 is TGCAGTGCTAGAGCTGGGACAGGGGGGCCCTACGAGCAGTACTTC. This codes for CSARAGTGGPYEQYF.

This clonotype has at least ten counts. The chain links TRBV7-8 to TRBJ2-7; tentatively, D is TRBD1 or TRBD2 (5 bases each). This CDR3 has 15 residues. Germline CDR1 SGHVS, CDR2 FQNEAQ. V dropped 1 base and J dropped 0 bases, with 10 bases sitting between them. The CDR3 loop reads CASSLGRGYSYEQYF. The CDR3 DNA reads as TGTGCCAGCAGCTTAGGCCGGGGCTACTCCTACGAGCAGTACTTC.

The J gene is TRBJ2-7, the V gene TRBV18; possibly TRBD1 for D (7 bases). V lost 5 bases to trimming and J lost 4 bases, with 15 bases between them. The germline CDR1 and CDR2 sequences are KGHSH and LQKENI. This CDR3 spans 14 amino acids. This CDR3 is CASSYQGGKYEQYF. CDR3 coding DNA: TGTGCCAGCTCATACCAGGGGGGAAAGTACGAGCAGTACTTC.

A few counts support this clonotype. The rearrangement links TRBV29-1 to TRBJ2-7; 8 bases align to TRBD1. The germline V gene encodes CDR1 SQVTM and CDR2 ANQGSEA. The CDR3 is 14 residues long. The trim removed 2 bases at V and 3 bases at J, leaving 6 bases unmatched. CDR3 loop: CSVERRTGNYEQYF. Here the CDR3 DNA reads TGCAGCGTTGAACGAAGGACAGGGAACTACGAGCAGTACTTC.

This clonotype showed up just a few times. The chain has TRBV28 and TRBJ2-7; TRBD2 is a possible D gene (5 bases). This CDR3 has 16 residues. CDR1 and CDR2 from the germline V gene are MDHEN and SYDVKM. Deletions cut 0 bases from V and 0 bases from J, with 12 bases between. The CDR3 nucleotides read TGTGCCAGCAGTTTATGGAGGGATTTTAGCTCCTACGAGCAGTACTTC. This translates into CASSLWRDFSSYEQYF.

CDR3 sequence reads: CATTGGNEQFF. As DNA, the CDR3 is TGTGCCACCACCGGCGGGAATGAGCAGTTCTTC. The chain is built from TRBV24-1 and TRBJ2-1; D is perhaps TRBD2 (5 bases). The V end lost 8 bases, the J end lost 7 bases, and 8 bases lay between the germline ends. The CDR3 runs 11 residues. The germline gives CDR1 KGHDR, CDR2 SFDVKD.

The gene calls are TRBV20-1 and TRBJ2-5; D gene unclear. V was pared by 2 bases and J by 2 bases, with 6 bases between. The CDR3 runs 12 residues. The germline gives CDR1 DFQATT, CDR2 SNEGSKA (reference sequence). CDR3 sequence: CSARKLQETQYF. The CDR3 DNA is TGCAGTGCTAGAAAGTTACAAGAGACCCAGTACTTC.

The V call is TRBV28, the J call TRBJ2-4; 8 bases fit TRBD1. The germline gives CDR1 MDHEN, CDR2 SYDVKM. V trimming: 8 bases; J trimming: 5 bases; junction bases outside the gene matches: 11. This CDR3 has 15 residues. The CDR3 DNA reads as TGTGCCAGCGGGCGACTATCGACAGGGGAAAACATTCAGTACTTC. It specifies CASGRLSTGENIQYF.

The gene calls are TRBV6-6 and TRBJ2-7, with 7 bases that match TRBD1. Trimming at V came to 7 bases and at J to 8 bases, leaving 11 bases not matched to a gene. This CDR3 is 13 amino acids long. Germline CDR1 is MNHNY and CDR2 is SVGAGI (reference sequence). The CDR3 DNA follows: TGTGCCAGCACCGACAGGGCTAATTGTCAGCAGTACTTC. It encodes CASTDRANCQQYF.

V usage is TRBV6-1 and J usage is TRBJ2-7, with D maybe TRBD2 (7 bases). V lost 6 bases and J lost 1, with 16 bases in between. This CDR3 contains 15 residues. Germline lookup yields CDR1 MNHNS and CDR2 SASEGT. The CDR3, as DNA: TGTGCCAGCAGCTTACAGGGACTATCGTCCTACGAGCAGTACTTC. It is translated as CASSLQGLSSYEQYF.

This clonotype is a singleton in its sample. The rearrangement uses TRBV20-1 and TRBJ2-1; weak D call: TRBD1 (6 bases). Germline V gene data show CDR1 as DFQATT and CDR2 as SNEGSKA (reference sequence). The CDR3 extends over 13 amino acids. Between the trimmed V and J ends, which lost 1 base and 9 bases, there was a span of 13 bases. CDR3 in DNA: TGCAGTGCTAGAGTGGCAGGGGTCAGTGAGCAGTTCTTC. Encoded protein: CSARVAGVSEQFF.

V is TRBV10-3 and J is TRBJ2-3; 9 bases align to TRBD2. With V trimmed by 6 bases and J by 4 bases, 8 bases remained unmatched. Per germline, CDR1 ENHRY and CDR2 SYGVKD. This CDR3 spans 15 amino acids. For the CDR3, the DNA is TGTGCCATCAGCTCCCCGACTAGCGGCCCAGATACGCAGTATTTT. It specifies CAISSPTSGPDTQYF.

The chain is built from TRBV20-1 and TRBJ2-7; D may be TRBD1 (6 bases). From germline, CDR1 is DFQATT and CDR2 SNEGSKA (reference sequence). This CDR3 has 13 residues. V gave up 4 bases and J gave up 3 bases, with 13 bases separating them. CDR3 nucleotide sequence: TGCAGTGCTATTCACAGGGAGTTCTACGAGCAGTACTTC. It codes for CSAIHREFYEQYF.